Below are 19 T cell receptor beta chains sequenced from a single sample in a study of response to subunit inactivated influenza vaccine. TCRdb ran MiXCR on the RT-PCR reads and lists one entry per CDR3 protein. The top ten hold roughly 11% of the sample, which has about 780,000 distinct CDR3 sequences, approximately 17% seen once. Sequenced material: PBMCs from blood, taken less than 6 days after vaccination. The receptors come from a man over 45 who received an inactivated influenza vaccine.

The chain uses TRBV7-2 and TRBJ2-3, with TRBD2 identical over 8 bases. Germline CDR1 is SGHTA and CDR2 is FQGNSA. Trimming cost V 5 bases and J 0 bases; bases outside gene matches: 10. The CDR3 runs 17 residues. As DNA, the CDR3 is TGTGCCAGCAGCCCCCACCGCGGGGGGACTAGCACAGATACGCAGTATTTT. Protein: CASSPHRGGTSTDTQYF.

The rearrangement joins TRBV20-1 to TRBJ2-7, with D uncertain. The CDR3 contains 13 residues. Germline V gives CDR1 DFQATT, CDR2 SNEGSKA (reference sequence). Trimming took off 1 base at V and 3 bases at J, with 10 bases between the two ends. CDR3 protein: CSARAVVHYEQYF. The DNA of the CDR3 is TGCAGTGCTAGAGCGGTGGTCCACTACGAGCAGTACTTC.

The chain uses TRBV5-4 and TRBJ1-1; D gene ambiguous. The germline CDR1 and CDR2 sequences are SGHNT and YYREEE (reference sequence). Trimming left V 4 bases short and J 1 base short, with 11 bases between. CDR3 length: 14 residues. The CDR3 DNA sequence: TGTGCCAGCAGCCGGAACCCCAAGAACACTGAAGCTTTCTTT. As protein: CASSRNPKNTEAFF. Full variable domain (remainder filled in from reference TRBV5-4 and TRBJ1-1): ETGVTQSPTHLIKTRGQQVTLRCSSQSGHNTVSWYQQALGQGPQFIFQYYREEENGRGNFPPRFSGLQFPNYSSELNVNALELDDSALYLCASSRNPKNTEAFFGQGTRLTVV.

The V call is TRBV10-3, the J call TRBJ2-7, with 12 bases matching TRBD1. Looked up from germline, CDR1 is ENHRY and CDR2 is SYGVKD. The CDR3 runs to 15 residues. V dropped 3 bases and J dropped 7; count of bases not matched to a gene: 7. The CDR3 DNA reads TGTGCCATCAGTGATTCGGGACAGGGGGCGAGTGAGCAGTACTTC. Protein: CAISDSGQGASEQYF.

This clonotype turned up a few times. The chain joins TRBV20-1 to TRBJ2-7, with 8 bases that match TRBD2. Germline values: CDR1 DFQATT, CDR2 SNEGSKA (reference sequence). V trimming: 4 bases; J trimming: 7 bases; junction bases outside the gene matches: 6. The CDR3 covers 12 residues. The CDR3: CSAKTTSEEQYF. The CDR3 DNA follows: TGCAGTGCTAAAACGACTAGCGAGGAGCAGTACTTC.

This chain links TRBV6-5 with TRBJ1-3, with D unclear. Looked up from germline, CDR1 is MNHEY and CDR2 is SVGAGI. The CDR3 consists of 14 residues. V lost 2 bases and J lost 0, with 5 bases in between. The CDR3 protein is CASSYGSSGNTIYF. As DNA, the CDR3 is TGTGCCAGCAGTTACGGAAGCTCTGGAAACACCATATATTTT.

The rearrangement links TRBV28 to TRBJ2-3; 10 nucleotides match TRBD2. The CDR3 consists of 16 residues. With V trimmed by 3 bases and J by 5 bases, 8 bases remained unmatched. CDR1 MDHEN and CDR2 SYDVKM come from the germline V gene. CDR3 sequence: CASSLSLAGAGDTQYF. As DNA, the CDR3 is TGTGCCAGCAGTTTGAGTCTAGCGGGAGCCGGAGATACGCAGTATTTT.

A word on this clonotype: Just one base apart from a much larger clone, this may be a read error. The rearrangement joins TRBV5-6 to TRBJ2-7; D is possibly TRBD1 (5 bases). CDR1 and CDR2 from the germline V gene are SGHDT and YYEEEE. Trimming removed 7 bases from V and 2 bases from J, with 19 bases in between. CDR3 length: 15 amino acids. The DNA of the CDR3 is TGTGCCAGCCGCTCCGACAGCCGACCTGCCTACGAGCAGTACTTC. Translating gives CASRSDSRPAYEQYF.

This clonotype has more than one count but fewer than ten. The chain's CDR3 is CASSQLEVQETQYF. The CDR3 region has the DNA TGCGCCAGCAGCCAACTCGAGGTACAAGAGACCCAGTACTTC. The rearrangement uses TRBV4-1 and TRBJ2-5; D unresolved. CDR3 length: 14 amino acids. The germline V gene has CDR1 MGHRA and CDR2 YSYEKL. Trimming took 2 bases from V and 2 from J, leaving 9 bases between them.

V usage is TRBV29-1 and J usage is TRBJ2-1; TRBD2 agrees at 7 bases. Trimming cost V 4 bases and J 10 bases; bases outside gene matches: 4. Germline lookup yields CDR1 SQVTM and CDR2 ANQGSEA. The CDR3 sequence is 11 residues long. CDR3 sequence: CSVGLAREQFF. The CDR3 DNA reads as TGCAGCGTTGGACTAGCCCGAGAGCAGTTCTTC.

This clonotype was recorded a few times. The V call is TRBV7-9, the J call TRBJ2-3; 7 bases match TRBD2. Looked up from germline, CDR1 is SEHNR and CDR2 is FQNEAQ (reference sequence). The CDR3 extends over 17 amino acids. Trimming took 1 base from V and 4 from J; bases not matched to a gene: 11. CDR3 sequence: CASSLGWAGAYADTQYF. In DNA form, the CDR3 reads TGTGCCAGCAGCTTAGGATGGGCGGGAGCGTATGCAGATACGCAGTATTTT.

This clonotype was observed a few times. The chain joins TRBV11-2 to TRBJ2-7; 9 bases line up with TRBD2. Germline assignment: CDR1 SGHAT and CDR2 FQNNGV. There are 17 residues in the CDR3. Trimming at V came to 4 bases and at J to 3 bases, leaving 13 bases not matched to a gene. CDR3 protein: CASSSGSAREGLYEQYF. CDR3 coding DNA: TGTGCCAGCAGCTCCGGCTCGGCGCGGGAGGGCCTCTACGAGCAGTACTTC. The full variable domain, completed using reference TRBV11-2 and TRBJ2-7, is EAGVAQSPRYKIIEKRQSVAFWCNPISGHATLYWYQQILGQGPKLLIQFQNNGVVDDSQLPKDRFSAERLKGVDSTLKIQPAKLEDSAVYLCASSSGSAREGLYEQYFGPGTRLTVT.

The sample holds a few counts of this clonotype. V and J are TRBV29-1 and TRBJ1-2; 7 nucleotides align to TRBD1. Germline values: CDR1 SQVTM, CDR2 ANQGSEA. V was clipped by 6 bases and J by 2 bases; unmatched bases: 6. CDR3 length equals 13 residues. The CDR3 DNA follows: TGCAGCGTGTGGTTAGGGGGCAACTATGGCTACACCTTC. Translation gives CSVWLGGNYGYTF.

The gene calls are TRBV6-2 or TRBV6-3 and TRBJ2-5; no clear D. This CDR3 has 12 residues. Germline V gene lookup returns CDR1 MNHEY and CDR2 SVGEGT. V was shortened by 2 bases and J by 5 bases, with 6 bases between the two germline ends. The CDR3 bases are TGTGCCAGCAGTTACGGGATCGAGACCCAGTACTTC. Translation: CASSYGIETQYF.

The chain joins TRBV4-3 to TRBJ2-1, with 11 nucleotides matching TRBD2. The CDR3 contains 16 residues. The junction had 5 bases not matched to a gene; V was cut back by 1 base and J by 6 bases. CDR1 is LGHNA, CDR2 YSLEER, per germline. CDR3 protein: CASSQVWLAGGNEQFF. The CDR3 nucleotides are TGCGCCAGCAGCCAAGTTTGGCTAGCGGGAGGCAATGAGCAGTTCTTC.

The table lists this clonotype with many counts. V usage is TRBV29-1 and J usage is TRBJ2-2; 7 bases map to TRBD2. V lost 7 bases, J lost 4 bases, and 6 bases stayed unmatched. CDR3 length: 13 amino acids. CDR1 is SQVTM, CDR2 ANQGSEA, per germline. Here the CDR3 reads CSASWEGTGELFF. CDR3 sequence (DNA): TGCAGCGCTTCCTGGGAGGGCACCGGGGAGCTGTTTTTT.

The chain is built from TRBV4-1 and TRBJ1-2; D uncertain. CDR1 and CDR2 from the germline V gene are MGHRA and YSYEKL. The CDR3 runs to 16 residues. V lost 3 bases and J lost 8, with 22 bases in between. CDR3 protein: CASSHPTVDSLPGYTF. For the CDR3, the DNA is TGCGCCAGCAGCCATCCTACAGTCGACTCCCTCCCGGGCTACACCTTC.

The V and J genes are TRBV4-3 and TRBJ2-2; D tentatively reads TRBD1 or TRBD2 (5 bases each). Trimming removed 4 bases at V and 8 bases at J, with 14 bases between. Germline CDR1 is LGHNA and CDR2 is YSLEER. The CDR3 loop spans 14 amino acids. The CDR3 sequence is CASSPRGNGGELFF. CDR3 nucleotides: TGCGCCAGCAGCCCGAGGGGCAACGGGGGGGAGCTGTTTTTT.

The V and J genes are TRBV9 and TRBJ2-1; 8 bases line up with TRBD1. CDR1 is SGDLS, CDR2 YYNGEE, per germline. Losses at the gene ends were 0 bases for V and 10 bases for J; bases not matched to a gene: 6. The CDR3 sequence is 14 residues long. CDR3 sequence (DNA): TGTGCCAGCAGCGTAGTCTTCTCAGGGGGCGAGCAGTTCTTC. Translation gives CASSVVFSGGEQFF. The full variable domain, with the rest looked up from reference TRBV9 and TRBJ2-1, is DSGVTQTPKHLITATGQRVTLRCSPRSGDLSVYWYQQSLDQGLQFLIQYYNGEERAKGNILERFSAQQFPDLHSELNLSSLELGDSALYFCASSVVFSGGEQFFGPGTRLTVL.